A few counts support the clone carrying this T cell receptor beta chain. This record belongs to a study of T-cell reconstitution after alpha-beta-depleted transplantation in children. Unique molecular identifiers featured in how the TCRbeta library was prepared. One entry per CDR3 protein results from TCRdb running MiXCR on the PCR reads. The sample records some 440,000 distinct CDR3 sequences, 15% to 20% being singletons. The CDR3 covers 16 residues. Germline V gene lookup returns CDR1 SEHNR and CDR2 FQNEAQ (reference sequence). Trimming pared 5 bases from V and 4 bases from J, leaving 19 bases between.

The origin of this receptor is a boy under three years old who had a stem cell transplant for Wiskott-Aldrich syndrome, so the T cells may come from the graft donor. The chain combines TRBV7-9 with TRBJ2-3; possibly TRBD2 for D (6 bases). Source: PBMCs, mostly from graft donor cells, taken 360 days after TCRalphabeta/CD19-depleted stem cell transplant. CDR3 protein: CASSQRGGTYADTQYF. The CDR3 DNA sequence: TGTGCCAGCAGCCAGCGTGGAGGGACGTACGCAGATACGCAGTATTTT.